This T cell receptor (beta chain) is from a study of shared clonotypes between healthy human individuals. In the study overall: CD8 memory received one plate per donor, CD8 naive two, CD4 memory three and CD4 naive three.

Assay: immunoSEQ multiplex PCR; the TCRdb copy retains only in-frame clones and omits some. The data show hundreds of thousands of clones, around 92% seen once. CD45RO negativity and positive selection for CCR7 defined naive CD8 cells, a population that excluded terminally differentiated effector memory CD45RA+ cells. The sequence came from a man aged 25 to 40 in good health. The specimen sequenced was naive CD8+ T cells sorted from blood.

CDR3 region: CASSIRGGRYQETQYF. The DNA of the CDR3 is TGTGCCAGTAGTATTAGGGGCGGAAGGTACCAAGAGACCCAGTACTTC. The chain carries TRBV19 and TRBJ2-5, with D possibly being TRBD1 (5 bases). The CDR3 covers 16 residues. CDR1 LNHDA and CDR2 SQIVND come from the germline V gene (reference sequence). V shed 3 bases and J shed 0 bases, with 14 bases lying between them.